The clone carrying this T cell receptor (beta chain) occurred a few times. Germline CDR1 reads DFQATT; CDR2 reads SNEGSKA (reference sequence). J was trimmed by 2 bases and V by 5 bases; bases with no gene match: 8. The CDR3 sequence is 15 residues long. The time point here: sample taken at primary tumor resection. Unsorted whole RNA samples from tumor, nontumor lung or frozen PBMC were sequenced. The sample comes from a study of spatial heterogeneity in lung cancer. Study in general: Detection consistently captured more beta-chain sequences than alpha-chain sequences.

Each CDR3 protein gets one entry after TCRdb re-called the 5' RACE reads with MiXCR. The top ten clones hold 2.5% to 3% of a sample with tens of thousands of distinct CDR3 sequences, around 7% of them seen once. The sample here was PBMCs, taken at surgery. The chain uses TRBV20-1 and TRBJ2-3; 9 nucleotides line up with TRBD2. This clonotype was obtained from a female donor with early-stage non-small cell lung cancer. The CDR3 DNA is TGCAGTGCTGTTAGCGGGGGACAACCCACAGATACGCAGTATTTT. Translation: CSAVSGGQPTDTQYF.